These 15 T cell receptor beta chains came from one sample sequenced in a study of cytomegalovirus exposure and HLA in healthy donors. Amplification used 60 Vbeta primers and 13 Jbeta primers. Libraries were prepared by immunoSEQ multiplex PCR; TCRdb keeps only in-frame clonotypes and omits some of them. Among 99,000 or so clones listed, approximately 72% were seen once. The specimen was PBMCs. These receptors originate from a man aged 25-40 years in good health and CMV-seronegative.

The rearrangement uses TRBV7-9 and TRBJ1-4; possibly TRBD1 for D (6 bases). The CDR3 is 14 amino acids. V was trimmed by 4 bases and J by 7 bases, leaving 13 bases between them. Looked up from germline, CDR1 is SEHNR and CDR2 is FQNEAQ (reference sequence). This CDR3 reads CASSSTGSTEKLFF. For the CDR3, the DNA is TGTGCCAGCAGCTCAACAGGGAGTACTGAAAAACTGTTTTTT.

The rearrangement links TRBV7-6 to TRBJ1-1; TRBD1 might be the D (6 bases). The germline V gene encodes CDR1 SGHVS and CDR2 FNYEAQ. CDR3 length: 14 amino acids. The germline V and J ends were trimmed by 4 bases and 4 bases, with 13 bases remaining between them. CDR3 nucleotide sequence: TGTGCCAGCAGCTCCAGACAGGAACCCACTGAAGCTTTCTTT. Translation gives CASSSRQEPTEAFF.

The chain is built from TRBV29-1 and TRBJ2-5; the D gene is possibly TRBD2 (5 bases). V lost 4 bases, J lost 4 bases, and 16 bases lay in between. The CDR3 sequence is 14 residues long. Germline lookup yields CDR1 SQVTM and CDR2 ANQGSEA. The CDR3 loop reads CSVGIGSRGETQYF. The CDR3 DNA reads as TGCAGCGTTGGAATAGGGAGCCGGGGAGAGACCCAGTACTTC.

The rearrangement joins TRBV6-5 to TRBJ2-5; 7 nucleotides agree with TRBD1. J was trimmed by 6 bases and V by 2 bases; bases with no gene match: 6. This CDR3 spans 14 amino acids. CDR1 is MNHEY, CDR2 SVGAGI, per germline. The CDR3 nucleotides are TGTGCCAGCAGTTACACAGGGGCCGCCCAGACCCAGTACTTC. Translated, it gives CASSYTGAAQTQYF.

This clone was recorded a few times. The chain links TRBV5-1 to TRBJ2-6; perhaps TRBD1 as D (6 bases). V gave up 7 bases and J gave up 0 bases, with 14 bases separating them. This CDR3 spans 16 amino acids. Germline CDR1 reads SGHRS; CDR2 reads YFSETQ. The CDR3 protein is CASYRDTSSGANVLTF. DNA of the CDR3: TGCGCCAGCTACAGGGACACGAGCTCTGGGGCCAACGTCCTGACTTTC.

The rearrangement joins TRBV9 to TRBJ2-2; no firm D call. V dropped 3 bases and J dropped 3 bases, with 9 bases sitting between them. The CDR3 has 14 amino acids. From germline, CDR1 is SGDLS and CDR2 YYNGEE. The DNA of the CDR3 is TGTGCCAGCAGCGACCCGCGCCACACCGGGGAGCTGTTTTTT. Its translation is CASSDPRHTGELFF.

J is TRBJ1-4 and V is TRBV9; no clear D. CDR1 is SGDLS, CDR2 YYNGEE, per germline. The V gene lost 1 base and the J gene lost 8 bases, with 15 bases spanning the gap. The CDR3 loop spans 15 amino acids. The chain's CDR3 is CASSVRLGAGEKLFF. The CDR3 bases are TGTGCCAGCAGCGTAAGGTTGGGAGCTGGCGAAAAACTGTTTTTT.

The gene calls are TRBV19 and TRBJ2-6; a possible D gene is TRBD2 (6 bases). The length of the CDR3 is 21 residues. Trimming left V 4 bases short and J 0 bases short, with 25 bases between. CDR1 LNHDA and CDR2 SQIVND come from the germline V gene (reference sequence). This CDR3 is CASSRNPGRIRDFSGANVLTF. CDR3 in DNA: TGTGCCAGTAGTAGAAATCCGGGACGCATACGGGACTTCTCTGGGGCCAACGTCCTGACTTTC.

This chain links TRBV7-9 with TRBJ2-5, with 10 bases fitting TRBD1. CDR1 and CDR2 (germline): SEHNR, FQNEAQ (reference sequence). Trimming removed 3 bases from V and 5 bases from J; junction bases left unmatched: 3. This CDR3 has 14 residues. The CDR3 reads CASSLTGGQETQYF. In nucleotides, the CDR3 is TGTGCCAGCAGCTTGACAGGGGGCCAGGAGACCCAGTACTTC.

The CDR3 spells CASLQNRGTYGNQPQHF. The CDR3, as DNA: TGTGCCAGCCTTCAAAACAGGGGCACCTATGGCAATCAGCCCCAGCATTTT. The chain joins TRBV19 to TRBJ1-5; TRBD1 matches at 7 bases. This CDR3 is built from 17 residues. Germline values: CDR1 LNHDA, CDR2 SQIVND (reference sequence). With V trimmed by 9 bases and J by 2 bases, 16 bases remained unmatched.

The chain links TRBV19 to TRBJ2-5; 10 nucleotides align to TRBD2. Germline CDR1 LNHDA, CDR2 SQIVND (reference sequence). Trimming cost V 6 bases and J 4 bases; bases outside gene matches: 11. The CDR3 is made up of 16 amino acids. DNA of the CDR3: TGTGCCAGTAGCCCGGGCAGCGGGGGGGCCGTAGAGACCCAGTACTTC. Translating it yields CASSPGSGGAVETQYF.

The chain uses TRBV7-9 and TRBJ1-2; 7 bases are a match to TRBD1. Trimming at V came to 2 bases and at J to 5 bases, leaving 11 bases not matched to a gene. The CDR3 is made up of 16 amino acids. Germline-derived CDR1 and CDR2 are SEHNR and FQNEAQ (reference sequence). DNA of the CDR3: TGTGCCAGCAGCTTAAATGCCCCACAGGGGTCTTATGGCTACACCTTC. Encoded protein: CASSLNAPQGSYGYTF. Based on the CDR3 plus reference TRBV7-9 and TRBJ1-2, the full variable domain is DTGVSQNPRHKITKRGQNVTFRCDPISEHNRLYWYRQTLGQGPEFLTYFQNEAQLEKSRLLSDRFSAERPKGSFSTLEIQRTEQGDSAMYLCASSLNAPQGSYGYTFGSGTRLTVV.

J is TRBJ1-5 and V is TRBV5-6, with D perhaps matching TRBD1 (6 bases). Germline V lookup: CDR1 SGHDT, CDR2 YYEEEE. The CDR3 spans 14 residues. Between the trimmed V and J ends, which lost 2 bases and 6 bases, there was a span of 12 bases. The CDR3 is CASSFYRGAQPQHF. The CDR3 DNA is TGTGCCAGCAGCTTTTATCGGGGGGCTCAGCCCCAGCATTTT.

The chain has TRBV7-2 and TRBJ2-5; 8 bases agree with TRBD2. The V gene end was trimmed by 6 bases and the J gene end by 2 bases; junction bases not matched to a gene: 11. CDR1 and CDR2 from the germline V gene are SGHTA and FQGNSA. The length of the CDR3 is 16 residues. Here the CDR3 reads CASRELNGGAQETQYF. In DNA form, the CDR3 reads TGTGCCAGCAGGGAACTTAACGGGGGGGCGCAAGAGACCCAGTACTTC.

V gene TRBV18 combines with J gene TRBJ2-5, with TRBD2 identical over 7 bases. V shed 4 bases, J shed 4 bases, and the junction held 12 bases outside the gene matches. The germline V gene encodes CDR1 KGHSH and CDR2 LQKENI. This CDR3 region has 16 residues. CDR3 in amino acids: CASSLAWSGGGETQYF. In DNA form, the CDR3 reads TGTGCCAGCTCACTCGCATGGAGCGGCGGGGGAGAGACCCAGTACTTC.